This passage covers 23 T cell receptor beta chains from one sample sequenced in a study of blood T cell repertoires in COVID-19. Data came from immunoSEQ multiplex PCR; TCRdb stores just in-frame clones and leaves some out. The sample carries around 140,000 clones, 75% to 90% recorded once. Sequences were obtained from PBMCs or T cells enriched from blood (not recorded which). These receptors were obtained from a woman aged 40-49 years who had been exposed to COVID-19.

The table lists this clone with a count of one. The rearrangement uses TRBV7-9 and TRBJ2-1, with 11 positions matching TRBD2. Trimming took 5 bases from V and 4 from J; bases not matched to a gene: 7. CDR1 and CDR2 (germline): SEHNR, FQNEAQ (reference sequence). The CDR3 runs to 16 residues. The chain's CDR3 is CASSSGTSGPYNEQFF. The DNA of the CDR3 is TGTGCCAGCAGCAGTGGGACTAGCGGTCCTTACAATGAGCAGTTCTTC. Complete variable domain (other parts from reference TRBV7-9 and TRBJ2-1): DTGVSQNPRHKITKRGQNVTFRCDPISEHNRLYWYRQTLGQGPEFLTYFQNEAQLEKSRLLSDRFSAERPKGSFSTLEIQRTEQGDSAMYLCASSSGTSGPYNEQFFGPGTRLTVL.

This clone was observed at least ten times. This chain joins TRBV7-2 and TRBJ1-5; weak D call: TRBD1 (6 bases). Germline assignment: CDR1 SGHTA and CDR2 FQGNSA. V was pared by 1 base and J by 7 bases, with 11 bases between. CDR3 size: 14 residues. CDR3 nucleotides: TGTGCCAGCAGCTTAGAGACAGGAAACCAGCCCCAGCATTTT. Protein: CASSLETGNQPQHF.

The chain has TRBV3-1 (or the pseudogene TRBV3-2) and TRBJ2-7; a possible D gene is TRBD2 (6 bases). The CDR3 is made up of 13 amino acids. V lost 5 bases and J 6 bases, leaving 14 bases between the germline ends. Per germline, CDR1 LGHDT and CDR2 YNNKEL (reference sequence). The CDR3 protein is CASSITGVGEQYF. The CDR3 DNA reads TGTGCCAGCAGCATCACGGGAGTCGGCGAGCAGTACTTC.

The chain links TRBV4-1 to TRBJ2-2; no clear D. There are 14 residues in the CDR3. V lost 4 bases and J lost 8, with 14 bases in between. Germline lookup yields CDR1 MGHRA and CDR2 YSYEKL. The CDR3 region is CASSPSPPRGELFF. The DNA of the CDR3 is TGCGCCAGCAGCCCGTCCCCCCCTAGGGGGGAGCTGTTTTTT.

The chain links TRBV18 to TRBJ1-3; 9 bases agree with TRBD1. Germline values: CDR1 KGHSH, CDR2 LQKENI. The CDR3 has 16 residues. J was trimmed by 3 bases and V by 0 bases; bases with no gene match: 3. CDR3 DNA: TGTGCCAGCTCACCACCGGGACAGGGAGGTGGAAACACCATATATTTT. Encoded protein: CASSPPGQGGGNTIYF.

The gene calls are TRBV7-2 and TRBJ2-3; D may be TRBD2 (6 bases). The length of the CDR3 is 14 residues. Trimming stripped 4 bases from V and 6 bases from J, with 14 bases between. CDR1 and CDR2 (germline): SGHTA, FQGNSA. CDR3 sequence: CASSSGKTRDTQYF. The CDR3 bases are TGTGCCAGCAGCTCCGGAAAGACTAGGGATACGCAGTATTTT.

The count of this clone is one. The chain combines TRBV11-1 with TRBJ1-4; possibly TRBD1 for D (5 bases). CDR1 SGHAT and CDR2 FQDESV come from the germline V gene (reference sequence). The CDR3 has 15 residues. V gave up 5 bases and J gave up 7 bases, with 17 bases separating them. CDR3 protein: CASSRRGSSSEKLFF. The CDR3 coding sequence is TGTGCCAGCAGCCGAAGGGGTTCGTCCAGTGAAAAACTGTTTTTT.

This chain connects TRBV29-1 to TRBJ2-5, with 7 positions matching TRBD1. V shed 3 bases, J shed 0 bases, and the junction held 4 bases outside the gene matches. Germline V lookup: CDR1 SQVTM, CDR2 ANQGSEA. The length of the CDR3 is 14 residues. CDR3 sequence (DNA): TGCAGCGTTGAGGTTAGGGGGCACCAAGAGACCCAGTACTTC. This translates into CSVEVRGHQETQYF.

This rearrangement joins TRBV5-6 to TRBJ2-5; possibly TRBD2 for D (5 bases). The CDR3 has 13 amino acids. Germline-derived CDR1 and CDR2 are SGHDT and YYEEEE. Trimming took 6 bases from V and 2 from J, leaving 11 bases between them. CDR3 in amino acids: CASTTGVQETQYF. For the CDR3, the DNA is TGTGCCAGCACAACCGGGGTACAAGAGACCCAGTACTTC.

This chain uses TRBV5-1 with TRBJ2-7; possible D gene TRBD2, 6 bases. Germline V CDR1 and CDR2: SGHRS, YFSETQ. The CDR3 sequence is 14 residues long. Trimming cost V 0 bases and J 2 bases, with 9 bases left between them. CDR3 region: CASSLVRGPYEQYF. CDR3 nucleotide sequence: TGCGCCAGCAGCTTGGTGCGGGGTCCCTACGAGCAGTACTTC.

The V call is TRBV18, the J call TRBJ2-3; TRBD2 matches 7 bases. V shed 3 bases and J 3 bases; nucleotides not matched to a gene: 6. Germline CDR1 is KGHSH and CDR2 is LQKENI. This CDR3 spans 15 amino acids. This CDR3 reads CASSPPMGGTDTQYF. The DNA for the CDR3 is TGTGCCAGCTCACCTCCGATGGGGGGGACAGATACGCAGTATTTT.

The chain carries TRBV12-5 and TRBJ1-5, with 9 bases lining up with TRBD1. In germline, CDR1 is LGHNT, CDR2 FRNRAP. This CDR3 region has 14 residues. In DNA, the CDR3 is TGTGCGTCCTCGGACAGGGGCATAAATCAGCCCCAGCATTTT. Its protein product is CASSDRGINQPQHF.

The chain uses TRBV6-1 and TRBJ1-1; D might be TRBD1 (6 bases). From germline, CDR1 is MNHNS and CDR2 SASEGT. The CDR3 extends over 14 amino acids. Between the trimmed V and J ends, which lost 3 bases and 1 base, there was a span of 9 bases. CDR3 protein: CASSDGQKNTEAFF. DNA of the CDR3: TGTGCCAGCAGTGACGGACAGAAGAACACTGAAGCTTTCTTT.

The DNA of the CDR3 is TGCGCCAGCAGCCCCCGACTAGCGGGAGCATTCAATGAGCAGTTCTTC. Its translation is CASSPRLAGAFNEQFF. The rearrangement uses TRBV4-1 and TRBJ2-1, with 12 bases fitting TRBD2. V lost 4 bases to trimming and J lost 6 bases; unmatched junction nucleotides: 7. CDR3 length: 16 residues. Germline loops: CDR1 MGHRA, CDR2 YSYEKL.

V usage is TRBV19 and J usage is TRBJ1-3; 7 bases fit TRBD1. This CDR3 has 14 residues. Germline assignment: CDR1 LNHDA and CDR2 SQIVND (reference sequence). V lost 9 bases to trimming and J lost 2 bases; unmatched junction nucleotides: 7. CDR3 sequence: CASGQDFTGNTIYF. In DNA, the CDR3 is TGTGCCAGCGGACAGGATTTTACTGGAAACACCATATATTTT.

This sequence joins TRBV18 and TRBJ2-3; D uncertain. Trimming left V 5 bases short and J 4 bases short, with 19 bases between. The CDR3 is 16 residues long. Germline V gene data show CDR1 as KGHSH and CDR2 as LQKENI. This CDR3 reads CASSSNVAQSPDTQYF. The CDR3 DNA follows: TGTGCCAGCTCATCCAATGTAGCCCAAAGCCCAGATACGCAGTATTTT.

This chain connects TRBV9 to TRBJ1-3; D is unclear. Looked up from germline, CDR1 is SGDLS and CDR2 is YYNGEE. The CDR3 spans 15 residues. Trimming took 4 bases from V and 0 from J, leaving 11 bases between them. CDR3 in amino acids: CASSIRPSSGNTIYF. The CDR3 coding sequence is TGTGCCAGCAGCATCCGCCCGAGCTCTGGAAACACCATATATTTT. Using reference TRBV9 and TRBJ1-3 for the parts outside the CDR3, the full variable domain is DSGVTQTPKHLITATGQRVTLRCSPRSGDLSVYWYQQSLDQGLQFLIQYYNGEERAKGNILERFSAQQFPDLHSELNLSSLELGDSALYFCASSIRPSSGNTIYFGEGSWLTVV.

The genes are TRBV5-1 and TRBJ2-2; D is ambiguous. Germline-derived CDR1 and CDR2 are SGHRS and YFSETQ. Between the trimmed V and J ends, which lost 0 bases and 0 bases, there was a span of 9 bases. The length of the CDR3 is 16 residues. The CDR3 coding sequence is TGCGCCAGCAGCTTGGTGGGCAACGCGAACACCGGGGAGCTGTTTTTT. Encoded protein: CASSLVGNANTGELFF.

This clone was seen once. V is TRBV27 and J is TRBJ2-2, with D perhaps matching TRBD1 (5 bases). Germline CDR1 is MNHEY and CDR2 is SMNVEV (reference sequence). The CDR3 is made up of 17 amino acids. V lost 0 bases and J lost 6, with 17 bases in between. The CDR3 is CASSLSYVGRAAGELFF. The CDR3 region has the DNA TGTGCCAGCAGTTTATCTTACGTGGGCAGGGCCGCCGGGGAGCTGTTTTTT.

The chain couples TRBV3-1 (or the pseudogene TRBV3-2) to TRBJ2-1, with 7 bases aligning to TRBD2. Unmatched junction bases numbered 11, after V lost 6 bases and J lost 9 bases. Germline-derived CDR1 and CDR2 are LGHDT and YNNKEL (reference sequence). The CDR3 spans 14 residues. The CDR3 is CASRDGGSSGEQFF. The DNA for the CDR3 is TGTGCCAGCAGGGACGGGGGGTCCTCCGGTGAGCAGTTCTTC.

V is TRBV6-1 and J is TRBJ2-5; 10 positions match TRBD1. The CDR3 length is 14 residues. The germline V gene has CDR1 MNHNS and CDR2 SASEGT. The J segment lost 5 bases and the V segment lost 3 bases, leaving 3 bases of the junction unmatched. CDR3 in DNA: TGTGCCAGCAGTGAGGACAGGGGGACGGAGACCCAGTACTTC. The encoded protein is CASSEDRGTETQYF.

This clone has more than one count but fewer than ten. This chain links TRBV7-3 with TRBJ2-7; 7 positions match TRBD1. The CDR3 consists of 18 residues. Germline V gene lookup returns CDR1 SGHTA and CDR2 FQGTGA. With V trimmed by 0 bases and J by 2 bases, 13 bases remained unmatched. In DNA form, the CDR3 reads TGTGCCAGCAGCTTAACGGGCGGACCGGGACAGCTTACCTACGAGCAGTACTTC. Translating it yields CASSLTGGPGQLTYEQYF.

V usage is TRBV2 and J usage is TRBJ1-3, with 7 bases fitting TRBD1. This CDR3 region has 14 residues. Germline CDR1 reads SNHLY; CDR2 reads FYNNEI. V gave up 6 bases and J gave up 3 bases; unmatched junction bases: 5. The CDR3 DNA is TGTGCCAGCAGGACAGGGTCGGATGGAAACACCATATATTTT. Protein sequence: CASRTGSDGNTIYF.